The clone carrying this T cell receptor (beta chain) was counted ten times or more. Between the trimmed V and J ends, which lost 4 bases and 0 bases, there was a span of 19 bases. Germline V CDR1 and CDR2: LGHNA, YSLEER. This CDR3 spans 18 amino acids. In TCRdb, the 5' RACE reads were re-called with MiXCR into one record per CDR3 protein. The repertoire holds 25,000 to 30,000 distinct CDR3 sequences, with about 6% as singletons. The sample comes from a study of T cells after yellow fever vaccination. Study-level findings and limits: Any FACS-sorted repertoire could hold abundant clonotypes that contaminate it from the bulk population. Clonotype sharing between CD4 and CD8 compartments was small. Weaker overall was a secondary response that nonetheless peaked faster, on day 5 versus 15.

This sequence originates from a man younger than 40 who received the YFV17D yellow fever vaccine. Sequenced here: PBMCs, either bulk or a sorted T-cell subset (CD4+, CD8+, memory, or dextramer-sorted; not recorded which), sampled on the day of the yellow fever booster vaccination. V gene TRBV4-3 combines with J gene TRBJ2-1; a possible D gene is TRBD2 (6 bases). The CDR3 is CASSRRELARSSYNEQFF. Here the CDR3 DNA reads TGCGCCAGCAGCCGAAGGGAGCTAGCGAGGAGCTCCTACAATGAGCAGTTCTTC.